These 24 T cell receptor beta chains were sequenced from one sample in a study of read filtering for tumor transcriptome and immune sequencing. This library used roughly 400 ng RNA and molecular barcoded adaptors spanning alpha/delta and beta/gamma chains. TCRdb passed the reads through MiXCR, listing each CDR3 protein once. The sample has 42,000 or so distinct CDR3 sequences, 13% seen once. The material sequenced was a population of CD138-negative cells sorted from bone marrow. These receptors were taken from a donor aged 40 or over with multiple myeloma.

The table lists this clonotype with many counts. The V gene is TRBV7-9, the J gene TRBJ2-1; 11 positions match TRBD2. Germline V gene lookup returns CDR1 SEHNR and CDR2 FQNEAQ (reference sequence). This CDR3 has 18 residues. The trim removed 3 bases at V and 10 bases at J, leaving 17 bases unmatched. The CDR3 loop is CASSFPSGGSGRAGEQFF. In nucleotides, the CDR3 is TGTGCCAGCAGCTTCCCCAGCGGGGGTAGCGGGAGGGCCGGGGAGCAGTTCTTC.

Note on this clonotype: A much larger clone differs from this one at a single base, so this may be a read error. The final CDR3 position lacks the conserved phenylalanine or tryptophan, pointing to a likely read error. The chain joins TRBV28 to TRBJ1-5, with no clear D. The CDR3 is 12 residues long. The germline V gene encodes CDR1 MDHEN and CDR2 SYDVKM. The V gene lost 6 bases and the J gene lost 1 base, with 4 bases spanning the gap. Written as DNA, the CDR3 is TGTGCCAGCAGCGAAAGCAATCAGCCCCAGCATCTT. This sequence encodes CASSESNQPQHL.

Many counts were recorded for this clonotype. V and J are TRBV11-3 and TRBJ2-6; D gene uncertain. Germline CDR1 and CDR2: SGHNT and YENEEA. Trimming took off 7 bases at V and 2 bases at J, with 6 bases between the two ends. This CDR3 is 13 amino acids long. For the CDR3, the DNA is TGTGCCAGCACTATGGCTGGGGCCAACGTCCTGACTTTC. Its translation: CASTMAGANVLTF.

The table lists this clonotype with a few counts. The CDR3 reads CATSSPAAGVTDTQYF. The DNA for the CDR3 is TGTGCCACCAGCAGCCCCGCAGCGGGAGTAACAGATACGCAGTATTTT. The chain employs TRBV15 and TRBJ2-3, with 8 bases lining up with TRBD2. This CDR3 region has 16 residues. The V gene's germline CDR1 is LNHNV and CDR2 YYDKDF (reference sequence). V dropped 3 bases and J dropped 3; count of bases not matched to a gene: 8.

The sample holds many counts of this clonotype. The CDR3 DNA reads as TGTGCCAGCAGCTTAGCGGAGTCGAGGGGGGGATATGGCTACACCTTC. Translated: CASSLAESRGGYGYTF. The chain couples TRBV7-6 to TRBJ1-2; possible D gene TRBD1, 6 bases. The germline gives CDR1 SGHVS, CDR2 FNYEAQ. This CDR3 contains 16 residues. Trimming stripped 0 bases from V and 5 bases from J, with 16 bases between. The variable domain in full, with the rest retrieved from reference TRBV7-6 and TRBJ1-2, is GAGVSQSPRYKVTKRGQDVALRCDPISGHVSLYWYRQALGQGPEFLTYFNYEAQQDKSGLPNDRFSAERPEGSISTLTIQRTEQRDSAMYRCASSLAESRGGYGYTFGSGTRLTVV.

As concerns this clonotype: Given a much more abundant clone one base away, this may be a read error. The gene calls are TRBV11-2 and TRBJ2-1; D may be TRBD2 (6 bases). V was shortened by 0 bases and J by 12 bases, with 12 bases between the two germline ends. The CDR3 loop spans 13 amino acids. Germline V lookup: CDR1 SGHAT, CDR2 FQNNGV. In DNA form, the CDR3 reads TGTGCCAGCAGCTTAGACAGGGAGGATGGGCAGTTCTTC. It encodes CASSLDREDGQFF.

This clonotype was seen at least ten times. The rearrangement joins TRBV30 to TRBJ2-7, with 7 bases aligning to TRBD1. Germline V gene sequence: CDR1 GTSNPN, CDR2 SVGIG (reference sequence). CDR3 length: 14 residues. V shed 2 bases and J 7 bases; nucleotides not matched to a gene: 11. The CDR3 DNA follows: TGTGCCTGGAGTCGGTGGGGACAGAAGACGGAGCAGTACTTC. The encoded protein is CAWSRWGQKTEQYF.

Many counts were recorded for this clonotype. The chain recombines TRBV11-2 with TRBJ2-1, with D uncertain. CDR3 length: 13 amino acids. The V and J ends lost 0 bases and 5 bases respectively, with 5 bases between them. From germline, CDR1 is SGHAT and CDR2 FQNNGV. DNA for the CDR3: TGTGCCAGCAGCTTAGATCGGAACAATGAGCAGTTCTTC. This encodes CASSLDRNNEQFF.

This clonotype was detected many times. The chain joins TRBV30 to TRBJ2-7; D is uncertain. The CDR3 has 11 residues. Germline V lookup: CDR1 GTSNPN, CDR2 SVGIG (reference sequence). Trimming stripped 2 bases from V and 3 bases from J, with 5 bases between. The CDR3 DNA follows: TGTGCCTGGAGTCTGAGCTACGAGCAGTACTTC. Its translation: CAWSLSYEQYF. Based on the CDR3 plus reference TRBV30 and TRBJ2-7, the full variable domain is SQTIHQWPATLVQPVGSPLSLECTVEGTSNPNLYWYRQAAGRGLQLLFYSVGIGQISSEVPQNLSASRPQDRQFILSSKKLLLSDSGFYLCAWSLSYEQYFGPGTRLTVT.

In its sample, this clonotype was seen many times. The chain combines TRBV29-1 with TRBJ2-7; TRBD2 aligns across 7 bases. The germline V gene has CDR1 SQVTM and CDR2 ANQGSEA. V trimming: 5 bases; J trimming: 6 bases; junction bases outside the gene matches: 4. The CDR3 is 11 amino acids. The CDR3 DNA is TGCAGCGTTCGGGAGGCGACCGAGCAGTACTTC. Its protein product is CSVREATEQYF.

This clonotype was seen repeatedly, ten times or more. The V gene is TRBV5-1, the J gene TRBJ1-1, with a possible D match to TRBD1 (6 bases). From germline, CDR1 is SGHRS and CDR2 YFSETQ. Trimming pared 8 bases from V and 4 bases from J, leaving 27 bases between. This CDR3 has 17 amino acids. In DNA form, the CDR3 reads TGCGCCAGTCGGCCAGGACAGAACTCCCGAGGGGGCACTGAAGCTTTCTTT. Its translation: CASRPGQNSRGGTEAFF. The full variable domain, in which reference TRBV5-1 and TRBJ1-1 provide the parts outside the CDR3, is KAGVTQTPRYLIKTRGQQVTLSCSPISGHRSVSWYQQTPGQGLQFLFEYFSETQRNKGNFPGRFSGRQFSNSRSEMNVSTLELGDSALYLCASRPGQNSRGGTEAFFGQGTRLTVV.

This clonotype was seen at least ten times. DNA of the CDR3: TGTGCCAGCAGTGAATGGGGACAGGGGGCGCGGGAGACCCAGTACTTC. It yields the protein CASSEWGQGARETQYF. The chain carries TRBV25-1 and TRBJ2-5; 12 nucleotides line up with TRBD1. The V gene end was trimmed by 1 base and the J gene end by 5 bases; junction bases not matched to a gene: 5. The CDR3 has 16 amino acids. Germline loops: CDR1 MGHDK, CDR2 SYGVNS.

This clonotype was counted many times. The chain joins TRBV7-2 to TRBJ2-3; TRBD2 agrees at 8 bases. The germline V gene encodes CDR1 SGHTA and CDR2 FQGNSA. The CDR3 totals 16 residues. Unmatched junction bases numbered 11, after V lost 4 bases and J lost 5 bases. CDR3 bases: TGTGCCAGCAGCTACGGAGATGGCGGGAGGAGAGATACGCAGTATTTT. Encoded protein: CASSYGDGGRRDTQYF.

This clonotype was recorded at least ten times. V usage is TRBV5-4 and J usage is TRBJ1-1; D is ambiguous. The CDR3 extends over 14 amino acids. Germline V gives CDR1 SGHNT, CDR2 YYREEE (reference sequence). The V and J ends lost 0 bases and 3 bases respectively, with 9 bases between them. CDR3 sequence reads: CASSLGRGYTEAFF. CDR3 bases: TGTGCCAGCAGCTTGGGCCGAGGGTACACTGAAGCTTTCTTT.

Many counts were recorded for this clonotype. This rearrangement joins TRBV30 to TRBJ2-2; maybe TRBD1 (5 bases). The CDR3 has 14 amino acids. Germline CDR1 and CDR2: GTSNPN and SVGIG (reference sequence). Trimming took 2 bases from V and 5 from J, leaving 12 bases between them. The CDR3 nucleotides are TGTGCCTGGAGTCAGAATCAGGGTACCGGGGAGCTGTTTTTT. It yields the protein CAWSQNQGTGELFF.

This chain joins TRBV11-3 and TRBJ2-1, with TRBD1 identical over 10 bases. CDR3 length: 14 residues. Germline CDR1 and CDR2: SGHNT and YENEEA. The ends lost 5 bases at V and 9 bases at J; junction bases unmatched: 7. CDR3 in DNA: TGTGCCAGCAGCCTCGAGACAGGGGGCTGTGAGCAGTTCTTC. Protein: CASSLETGGCEQFF.

This clonotype was seen at least ten times. The chain joins TRBV28 to TRBJ2-5, with TRBD1 matching 8 bases. This CDR3 has 17 residues. From germline, CDR1 is MDHEN and CDR2 SYDVKM. The V segment lost 4 bases and the J segment 2 bases; nucleotides outside the gene matches: 12. The CDR3, as DNA: TGTGCCAGCAGTTCTCCCGGGACAGGTCACGGGCAAGAGACCCAGTACTTC. Amino acid sequence: CASSSPGTGHGQETQYF.

In regard to this clonotype: A much larger clone differs by one base, so this may be a read error. The chain couples TRBV5-1 to TRBJ2-7; D is uncertain. Per the germline V gene, CDR1 is SGHRS and CDR2 is YFSETQ. The V end was cut by 2 bases, the J end by 2 bases, with 11 bases between. This CDR3 has 14 residues. As DNA, the CDR3 is TGCGCCAGCAGCTTTTGTATCCCCGCCTACGAGCAGTACTTC. Its translation is CASSFCIPAYEQYF.

This clonotype was observed at least ten times. The chain uses TRBV6-2 or TRBV6-3 and TRBJ2-1; 12 bases are a match to TRBD2. Germline CDR1 is MNHEY and CDR2 is SVGEGT. The ends lost 2 bases at V and 7 bases at J; junction bases unmatched: 6. There are 16 residues in the CDR3. The CDR3 DNA reads TGTGCCAGCAGTTACGAGCTAGCGGGAGGGGGAAATGAGCAGTTCTTC. Protein product: CASSYELAGGGNEQFF.

This clonotype was seen repeatedly, ten times or more. This chain connects TRBV28 to TRBJ1-2; 10 bases are a match to TRBD1. J lost 7 bases, V lost 5 bases, and 7 bases had no gene match. Germline loops: CDR1 MDHEN, CDR2 SYDVKM. The CDR3 is 14 residues long. CDR3: CASSGDRGISGYTF. CDR3 in DNA: TGTGCCAGCAGTGGGGACAGGGGTATCTCTGGCTACACCTTC.

This clonotype has a count of ten or more. The chain uses TRBV20-1 and TRBJ2-3, with 11 bases aligning to TRBD2. J lost 2 bases, V lost 3 bases, and 7 bases had no gene match. The CDR3 has 16 amino acids. In germline, CDR1 is DFQATT, CDR2 SNEGSKA (reference sequence). CDR3 residues: CSARGGTSGLTDTQYF. The CDR3 coding sequence is TGCAGTGCTAGGGGTGGGACTAGCGGACTCACAGATACGCAGTATTTT.

The chain carries TRBV20-1 and TRBJ1-1; D is uncertain. CDR3 length: 11 amino acids. Germline CDR1 DFQATT, CDR2 SNEGSKA (reference sequence). The V end lost 5 bases, the J end lost 5 bases, and 9 bases lay between the germline ends. For the CDR3, the DNA is TGCAGTGCTGATTTCTTAACTGAAGCTTTCTTT. Protein product: CSADFLTEAFF.

The chain couples TRBV20-1 to TRBJ1-4, with D tentatively TRBD1 (6 bases). The CDR3 has 13 residues. The V gene's germline CDR1 is DFQATT and CDR2 SNEGSKA (reference sequence). Trimming took off 4 bases at V and 5 bases at J, with 11 bases between the two ends. The CDR3, as DNA: TGCAGTGCTAAAAGCCAGGGGAATGAAAAACTGTTTTTT. Translation: CSAKSQGNEKLFF.

Turning to this clonotype: Germline is not matched at one junction end, which may reflect a read error. The chain joins TRBV5-1 to TRBJ2-7, with TRBD2 matching 9 bases. This CDR3 contains 17 residues. Germline V CDR1 and CDR2: SGHRS, YFSETQ. CDR3 DNA sequence: TGTGCCAGCAGCTTGGCACCTGCGGGAGGGACTTCCTACGAGCAGTACTTC. Its translation is CASSLAPAGGTSYEQYF.